This T cell receptor beta chain was documented in a study of response to subunit inactivated influenza vaccine (dated by TCRdb to between 2018 and 2020). Regarding the research as a whole: To follow how T cells responded to a trivalent subunit inactivated influenza vaccine, the researchers relied on deep quantitative profiling of the T cell receptor repertoire.

Library method: RT-PCR. This sample was sequenced with an Illumina HiSeq 2500. TCRdb reanalyzed the raw reads on its own, using fastp at Q25 for trimming and MiXCR for clone calling, and kept in-frame beta chains. Entries that share a CDR3 protein sequence are merged under the most common genes and DNA. The sample records about 500,000 distinct CDR3 sequences, under 8.5% of which are singletons. Approximately 14% of the sample goes to the ten largest clones. Broader findings and caveats from the paper: The authors suggested that each seasonal influenza vaccination may recruit only a limited number of new T cells.

According to the germline V gene (reference sequence), CDR1 reads MNHEY and CDR2 reads SMNVEV. V gives up 6 bases and J gives up 0 bases, and the segment between their germline ends measures 15 bases. CDR3 length: 17 amino acids, cysteine to phenylalanine. Just the 51-base CDR3 DNA is kept, in frame starting at base 1. Of note for this clonotype: There is no known antigen for this receptor. Base qualities are not at hand, and no much larger clone is one base apart.

Sequenced here: PBMCs from blood, sampled less than 25 months after vaccination. Recombination joined TRBV27 with TRBJ2-6; confidence is insufficient to name the D gene. The sequence came from a man aged 50 to 69 who received an inactivated influenza vaccine. Donor details come from another sample of the same person, matched by shared clones. The CDR3 has the sequence CASSRPHVSSGANVLTF. The nucleotide sequence is TGTGCCAGCAGCAGGCCCCATGTGAGCTCTGGGGCCAACGTCCTGACTTTC. Supplemented by the reference TRBV27 and TRBJ2-6 proteins around the CDR3, the complete variable domain is EAQVTQNPRYLITVTGKKLTVTCSQNMNHEYMSWYRQDPGLGLRQIYYSMNVEVTDKGDVPEGYKVSRKEKRNFPLILESPSPNQTSLYFCASSRPHVSSGANVLTFGAGSRLTVL.